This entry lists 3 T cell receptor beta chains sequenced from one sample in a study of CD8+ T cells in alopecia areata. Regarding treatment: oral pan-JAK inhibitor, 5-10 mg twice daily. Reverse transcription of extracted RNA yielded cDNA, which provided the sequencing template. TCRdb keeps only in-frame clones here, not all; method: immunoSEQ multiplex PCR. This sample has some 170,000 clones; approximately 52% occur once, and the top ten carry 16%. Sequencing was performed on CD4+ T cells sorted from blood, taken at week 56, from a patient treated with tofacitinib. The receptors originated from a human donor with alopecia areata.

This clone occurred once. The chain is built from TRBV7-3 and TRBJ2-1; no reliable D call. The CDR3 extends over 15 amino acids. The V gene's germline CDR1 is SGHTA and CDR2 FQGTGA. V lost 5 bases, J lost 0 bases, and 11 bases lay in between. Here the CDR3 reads CASSPTGTSYNEQFF. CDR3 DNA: TGTGCCAGCAGCCCGACGGGCACCTCCTACAATGAGCAGTTCTTC.

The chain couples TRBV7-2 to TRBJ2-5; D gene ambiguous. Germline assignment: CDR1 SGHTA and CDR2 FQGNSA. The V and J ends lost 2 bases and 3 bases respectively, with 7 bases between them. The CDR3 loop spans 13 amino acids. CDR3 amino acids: CASSLRVEETQYF. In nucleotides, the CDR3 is TGTGCCAGCAGCTTACGTGTGGAAGAGACCCAGTACTTC.

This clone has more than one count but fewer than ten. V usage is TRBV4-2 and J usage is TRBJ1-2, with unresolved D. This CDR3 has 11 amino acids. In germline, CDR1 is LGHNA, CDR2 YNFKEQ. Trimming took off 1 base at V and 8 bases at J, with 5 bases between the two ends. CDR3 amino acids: CASSQVSGYTF. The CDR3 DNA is TGTGCCAGCAGCCAAGTTTCCGGCTACACCTTC.